The entry that follows covers one T cell receptor (beta chain) sequence. Its cognate antigen is unknown. Germline lookup yields CDR1 MDHEN and CDR2 SYDVKM. Trimming removed 1 base from V and 7 bases from J, with 14 bases in between. CDR3 length equals 14 residues. This specimen comes from a study of T cells in tuberculosis. The study's findings and limits: A GMM-specific repertoire classifier reached roughly 87% accuracy, AUROC 0.90. GMM-specific TCRs were nearer to active tuberculosis alpha repertoires, suggesting expansion.

TCRdb's table, derived via immunoSEQ multiplex PCR, lists solely in-frame clones and lacks some. The top ten clones hold roughly 6% of a sample with approximately 29,000 clones, around 91% of them seen once. Tuberculin skin test and IGRA determined adolescents' latent tuberculosis status at entry. This TCR derives from a donor aged 10-29 years with latent tuberculosis or without tuberculosis infection. Sequencing used PBMCs. V is TRBV28 and J is TRBJ2-7; a weak D match, TRBD2 (5 bases). The CDR3 protein is CASSLFIGSGEQYF. The CDR3, as DNA: TGTGCCAGCAGTTTATTTATCGGATCGGGGGAGCAGTACTTC.